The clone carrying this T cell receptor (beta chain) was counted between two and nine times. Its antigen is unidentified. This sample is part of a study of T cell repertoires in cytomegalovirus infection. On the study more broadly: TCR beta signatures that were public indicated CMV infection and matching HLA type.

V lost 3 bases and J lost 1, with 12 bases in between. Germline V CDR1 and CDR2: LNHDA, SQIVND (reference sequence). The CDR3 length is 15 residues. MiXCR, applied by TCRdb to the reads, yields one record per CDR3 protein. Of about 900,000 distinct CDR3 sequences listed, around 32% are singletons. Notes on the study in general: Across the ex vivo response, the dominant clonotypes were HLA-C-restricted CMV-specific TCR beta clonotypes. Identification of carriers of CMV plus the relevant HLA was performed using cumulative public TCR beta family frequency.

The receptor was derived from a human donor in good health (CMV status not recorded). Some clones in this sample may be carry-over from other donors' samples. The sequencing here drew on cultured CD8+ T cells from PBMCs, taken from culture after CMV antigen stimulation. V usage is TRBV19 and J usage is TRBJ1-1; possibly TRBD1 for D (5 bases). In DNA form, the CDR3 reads TGTGCCAGTAGTATCGACGGGACTGGGAACACTGAAGCTTTCTTT. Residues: CASSIDGTGNTEAFF.